Only a few counts were recorded for the clone carrying this TCR beta chain. Its cognate antigen is unknown. This sample was included in a study of response to subunit inactivated influenza vaccine. Whole-study findings and limits: Authors suggested few new T cells are recruited by each seasonal influenza vaccination.

In TCRdb, the RT-PCR reads were re-called with MiXCR into one record per CDR3 protein. Among fewer than 800,000 distinct CDR3 sequences listed, around 14% were seen once. Trimming took 6 bases from V and 0 from J, leaving 15 bases between them. Germline CDR1 MNHEY, CDR2 SVGEGT. The CDR3 totals 16 residues. The receptor's source is a man aged 45-65 years who received an inactivated influenza vaccine. The genes are TRBV6-2 or TRBV6-3 and TRBJ1-3, with D tentatively TRBD1 (5 bases). The starting material was PBMCs from blood, obtained 11 to 12 days after vaccination. This CDR3 reads CASRVTGLFSGNTIYF. In DNA form, the CDR3 reads TGTGCCAGCAGAGTAACAGGACTCTTCTCTGGAAACACCATATATTTT.